This is a list of T cell receptor beta chains from one sample in a study of T cells in Graves' hyperthyroidism and ophthalmopathy. TCRdb re-called the multiplex PCR reads through MiXCR, storing one row per CDR3 protein. The sample consists of fewer than 900,000 distinct CDR3 sequences, around 17% of them appearing once. Sequencing input: blood. Receptors were obtained from a man aged 18 to 29 with Graves' hyperthyroidism. Each CDR3 is given with its conserved first and last residue. Fields, in order: clone size, V gene, CDR3 protein. Size tells how often a clone was seen (once, few, many) or the class of an expanded clone, and some rows leave it out.

many	TRBV6-1	CASATSGSGGELFF
many	TRBV27	CASIPWTGRNTEAFF
.	TRBV12-3/TRBV12-4	CASSLERAAEQFF
few	TRBV6-2/TRBV6-3	CASSYPGQGGYGYTF
few	TRBV11-2	CASSLDRGRDEQFF
.	TRBV2	CASMDRDYEQYF
few	TRBV7-2	CASSHPDSGDRLTYEQYF
many	TRBV28	CASTLGGGSVWNEQFF
many	TRBV28	CASRTGFSSYEQYF
.	TRBV9	CASSPNGGSYAGYTF
many	TRBV28	CASSLRGLETQYF
.	TRBV28	CASSFGQGMSFTGELFF
many	TRBV18	CASSPNMIAGVVEQYF
few	TRBV20-1	CSAQSRGRYEQYF
few	TRBV4-3	CASSQDQAILREQYF
few	TRBV20-1	CSALGLAVDEQFF
many	TRBV30	CAWSVGGGDTQYF
many	TRBV28	CASSGQGYSEAFF
.	TRBV5-8	CASGLRVQSYQISYEQYF
.	TRBV6-1	CAGTMTGSVDEQYF
many	TRBV28	CASLSTGAPTYEQYF
few	TRBV15	CATSSPVRTQHTF
many	TRBV3-1	CASSYHRPTYEQYF
.	TRBV12-3/TRBV12-4	CASSRGTNTEAFF
.	TRBV7-9	CASIFAGELFF
few	TRBV18	CASRQLSSYEQYF
many	TRBV2	CASSEDSGAPYNEQFF